A single sample is the source of the 29 T cell receptor beta chains below, sequenced in a study of shared clonotypes between healthy human individuals (dated by TCRdb to the early 2020s). The library relied on the immunoSEQ multiplex PCR assay. The immuneACCESS repertoire file appears here via TCRdb, limited to in-frame rearrangements. These files lack a portion of the clones; in checked studies, under half of the deficit traces to unresolved V genes, and the cause of the others is not known. The sample table records some 380,000 clones; about 96% of these occur just once. Of the sample, less than 0.35% is held by the ten largest clones. Sequencing was carried out using memory CD8+ T cells sorted from blood. The meaning of the sample's cell subset or site label: CD45RO+ cells pooled with CCR7-negative TemRA cells. The receptor source for this set is a man aged 30-40 years in good health.

This clone came up once. This specimen includes other DNA sequences encoding the same CDR3. V is TRBV5-1 and J is TRBJ2-5; D is unresolved. Germline loops: CDR1 SGHRS, CDR2 YFSETQ. V was cut by 2 bases and J by 4 bases, with 6 bases left in between. This CDR3 has 12 residues. The CDR3 sequence: CASSFPAETQYF. The DNA for the CDR3 is TGCGCCAGCAGCTTTCCCGCAGAGACCCAGTACTTC.

The genes are TRBV6-1 and TRBJ2-3; 8 bases fit TRBD1. The germline V gene encodes CDR1 MNHNS and CDR2 SASEGT. V dropped 6 bases and J dropped 1; count of bases not matched to a gene: 6. This CDR3 spans 15 amino acids. The CDR3 reads CASSVRQGRTDTQYF. For the CDR3, the DNA is TGTGCCAGCAGCGTCAGACAGGGGCGCACAGATACGCAGTATTTT.

The DNA for the CDR3 is TGTGCCAGTAGTGTGGACAGGCGGGGTCCCAGGGAAGCTTTCTTT. This sequence encodes CASSVDRRGPREAFF. The V and J genes are TRBV19 and TRBJ1-1; 7 bases are a match to TRBD1. The V gene's germline CDR1 is LNHDA and CDR2 SQIVND (reference sequence). The CDR3 spans 15 residues. V trimming: 5 bases; J trimming: 8 bases; junction bases outside the gene matches: 14.

The chain has TRBV6-5 and TRBJ2-3, with 8 nucleotides matching TRBD2. Germline CDR1 is MNHEY and CDR2 is SVGAGI. CDR3 length: 14 residues. V was pared by 6 bases and J by 1 base, with 3 bases of the junction left unmatched. The CDR3 bases are TGTGCCAGCAGAGTGACTAGCGGCACAGATACGCAGTATTTT. This encodes CASRVTSGTDTQYF.

The V gene is TRBV7-9, the J gene TRBJ2-7; D tentatively fits TRBD1 or TRBD2 (5 bases each). Germline V gene lookup returns CDR1 SEHNR and CDR2 FQNEAQ (reference sequence). This CDR3 comprises 17 residues. Trimming shortened V by 2 bases and J by 3 bases, and 20 bases separated the two germline ends. CDR3 nucleotide sequence: TGTGCCAGCAGCTTAAGGGTATTGGGGGTAGGGGACTACGAGCAGTACTTC. This translates into CASSLRVLGVGDYEQYF. Full variable domain (outside the CDR3, taken from reference TRBV7-9 and TRBJ2-7): DTGVSQNPRHKITKRGQNVTFRCDPISEHNRLYWYRQTLGQGPEFLTYFQNEAQLEKSRLLSDRFSAERPKGSFSTLEIQRTEQGDSAMYLCASSLRVLGVGDYEQYFGPGTRLTVT.

V is TRBV28 and J is TRBJ1-2; TRBD1 agrees at 8 bases. Trimming removed 1 base from V and 0 bases from J; junction bases left unmatched: 13. Looked up from germline, CDR1 is MDHEN and CDR2 is SYDVKM. This CDR3 is built from 19 residues. The CDR3 DNA sequence: TGTGCCAGCAGTTTATATTCGCGCGGACAGGGAAAGTCTAACTATGGCTACACCTTC. This translates into CASSLYSRGQGKSNYGYTF.

The V gene is TRBV5-1, the J gene TRBJ2-1, with 8 positions matching TRBD2. Germline V lookup: CDR1 SGHRS, CDR2 YFSETQ. CDR3 length: 18 amino acids. Losses at the gene ends were 4 bases for V and 0 bases for J; bases not matched to a gene: 12. The CDR3 DNA follows: TGCGCCAGCAGCCCGGCACAAACTAGCGGAGTCTCCTACAATGAGCAGTTCTTC. Translation gives CASSPAQTSGVSYNEQFF.

V and J are TRBV27 and TRBJ1-1; 7 nucleotides match TRBD1. Germline V gives CDR1 MNHEY, CDR2 SMNVEV (reference sequence). The ends lost 7 bases at V and 1 base at J; junction bases unmatched: 6. The length of the CDR3 is 14 residues. The CDR3 coding sequence is TGTGCCAGCAAAGGCGGGACAGCGAACACTGAAGCTTTCTTT. Protein sequence: CASKGGTANTEAFF.

This rearrangement joins TRBV5-1 to TRBJ2-2, with unresolved D. V was shortened by 1 base and J by 1 base, with 8 bases between the two germline ends. CDR1 SGHRS and CDR2 YFSETQ come from the germline V gene. The length of the CDR3 is 15 residues. CDR3 bases: TGCGCCAGCAGCTTGAACACGCGGAACACCGGGGAGCTGTTTTTT. Its translation is CASSLNTRNTGELFF.

For this clone: Other DNA sequences from this sample encode an identical CDR3 as well. The chain links TRBV20-1 to TRBJ2-5; D is ambiguous. The V end lost 6 bases, the J end lost 3 bases, and 5 bases lay between the germline ends. The germline CDR1 and CDR2 sequences are DFQATT and SNEGSKA (reference sequence). This CDR3 spans 10 amino acids. CDR3 in DNA: TGCAGTGCAGCTAAAGAGACCCAGTACTTC. Protein product: CSAAKETQYF.

The chain has TRBV19 and TRBJ2-5; TRBD1 matches at 8 bases. V was clipped by 6 bases and J by 5 bases; unmatched bases: 5. The germline gives CDR1 LNHDA, CDR2 SQIVND (reference sequence). The CDR3 is 13 residues long. The CDR3 is CASSSGGVETQYF. The DNA for the CDR3 is TGTGCCAGTAGCTCAGGGGGCGTGGAGACCCAGTACTTC.

J is TRBJ2-7 and V is TRBV6-5; 12 bases fit TRBD1. The CDR3 is 13 amino acids. Germline CDR1 is MNHEY and CDR2 is SVGAGI. With 6 bases clipped from V and 5 bases from J, the junction kept 2 bases outside the gene matches. As DNA, the CDR3 is TGTGCCAGCAGCCGGGACAGGGGGCACGAGCAGTACTTC. Protein product: CASSRDRGHEQYF.

V gene TRBV7-9 combines with J gene TRBJ2-5, with unresolved D. This CDR3 spans 15 amino acids. CDR1 is SEHNR and CDR2 is FQNEAQ in the germline V gene (reference sequence). Deletions cut 1 base from V and 1 base from J, with 10 bases between. For the CDR3, the DNA is TGTGCCAGCAGCTTAGTTGGGTCCGGCCAAGAGACCCAGTACTTC. This translates into CASSLVGSGQETQYF.

The J gene is TRBJ1-4, the V gene TRBV7-9; TRBD1 is a possible D gene (5 bases). V was pared by 4 bases and J by 7 bases, with 13 bases between. Germline CDR1 SEHNR, CDR2 FQNEAQ (reference sequence). The CDR3 has 14 residues. The CDR3 DNA is TGTGCCAGCAGCTGGCGGGACCTGGGTGAAAAACTGTTTTTT. This translates into CASSWRDLGEKLFF.

This chain joins TRBV14 and TRBJ2-7; the D gene could be TRBD1 or TRBD2 (5 bases each). CDR1 is SGHDN and CDR2 is FVKESK in the germline V gene. The germline V and J ends were trimmed by 1 base and 3 bases, with 10 bases remaining between them. CDR3 size: 14 residues. The CDR3 region is CASSQVGTFYEQYF. The CDR3 DNA sequence: TGTGCCAGCAGCCAAGTGGGGACCTTCTACGAGCAGTACTTC.

The chain recombines TRBV19 with TRBJ1-4, with a tentative D call TRBD1 (5 bases). With 3 bases removed from V and 10 bases from J, the gap between germline ends came to 12 bases. This CDR3 is built from 13 residues. CDR1 is LNHDA and CDR2 is SQIVND in the germline V gene (reference sequence). DNA for the CDR3: TGTGCCAGTAGTATGACAGCTAGGGCAAAACTGTTTTTT. This codes for CASSMTARAKLFF.

As concerns this clone: Other DNA sequences in the sample encode the same CDR3. V is TRBV20-1 and J is TRBJ2-1, with D unresolved. Germline V lookup: CDR1 DFQATT, CDR2 SNEGSKA (reference sequence). The V gene lost 4 bases and the J gene lost 8 bases, with 9 bases spanning the gap. The CDR3 contains 11 residues. The CDR3 is CSAKSTDEQFF. The CDR3 DNA reads TGCAGTGCTAAATCCACCGATGAGCAGTTCTTC.

The rearrangement uses TRBV2 and TRBJ1-2; a possible D gene is TRBD1 (6 bases). Germline V CDR1 and CDR2: SNHLY, FYNNEI. This CDR3 comprises 13 residues. The germline V and J ends were trimmed by 8 bases and 5 bases, with 15 bases remaining between them. This CDR3 reads CASERGEGYGYTF. The CDR3 bases are TGTGCCAGCGAAAGGGGGGAAGGGTATGGCTACACCTTC.

V gene TRBV5-5 combines with J gene TRBJ2-3; tentative D call: TRBD2 (6 bases). Trimming removed 0 bases from V and 0 bases from J, with 20 bases in between. Germline V gives CDR1 SGHKS, CDR2 YYEKEE (reference sequence). The CDR3 runs to 19 residues. CDR3 sequence reads: CASSLGPFRLGFSTDTQYF. The CDR3 DNA follows: TGTGCCAGCAGCTTGGGTCCCTTTCGACTAGGTTTTAGCACAGATACGCAGTATTTT.

The rearrangement links TRBV27 to TRBJ2-5; 11 bases line up with TRBD2. The CDR3 has 17 amino acids. V lost 5 bases to trimming and J lost 4 bases; unmatched junction nucleotides: 12. Germline V gives CDR1 MNHEY, CDR2 SMNVEV (reference sequence). The CDR3 sequence: CASSLARLAGGGETQYF. The CDR3 nucleotides are TGTGCCAGCAGTCTCGCCAGGCTAGCGGGAGGTGGAGAGACCCAGTACTTC.

The genes are TRBV18 and TRBJ1-1; D is unresolved. The V gene's germline CDR1 is KGHSH and CDR2 LQKENI. Between the trimmed V and J ends, which lost 2 bases and 0 bases, there was a span of 10 bases. This CDR3 region has 15 residues. The CDR3 sequence is CASSPSGRMNTEAFF. The CDR3 coding sequence is TGTGCCAGCTCACCATCGGGCAGGATGAACACTGAAGCTTTCTTT.

The chain employs TRBV6-5 and TRBJ1-1; possibly TRBD1 for D (6 bases). V was cut by 5 bases and J by 5 bases, with 18 bases left in between. Germline lookup yields CDR1 MNHEY and CDR2 SVGAGI. The CDR3 spans 15 residues. As DNA, the CDR3 is TGTGCCAGCAGTCGGAGGTGGGGGGCGCATACTGAAGCTTTCTTT. It codes for CASSRRWGAHTEAFF.

The chain has TRBV19 and TRBJ2-3; 7 bases fit TRBD2. V trimming: 5 bases; J trimming: 0 bases; junction bases outside the gene matches: 5. The CDR3 runs to 15 residues. Germline V gene lookup returns CDR1 LNHDA and CDR2 SQIVND (reference sequence). The CDR3 DNA sequence: TGTGCCAGTAGTTCGGGGGGTCCAAGCACAGATACGCAGTATTTT. Protein sequence: CASSSGGPSTDTQYF.

The chain is built from TRBV19 and TRBJ2-2; D could derive from TRBD1 or TRBD2 (5 bases each). The CDR3 consists of 14 residues. V gave up 6 bases and J gave up 0 bases, with 8 bases separating them. Germline values: CDR1 LNHDA, CDR2 SQIVND (reference sequence). CDR3 region: CASSGTANTGELFF. DNA of the CDR3: TGTGCCAGTAGCGGGACCGCGAACACCGGGGAGCTGTTTTTT.

The CDR3 DNA reads as TGTGCCAGCAGTTTCCGGACCGCTCCATCGCAGTATTTT. Its translation: CASSFRTAPSQYF. J is TRBJ2-3 and V is TRBV28; no reliable D call. V dropped 3 bases and J dropped 10 bases, with 14 bases sitting between them. The germline CDR1 and CDR2 sequences are MDHEN and SYDVKM. The CDR3 covers 13 residues. The entire variable domain, with the rest obtained from reference TRBV28 and TRBJ2-3, is as follows: DVKVTQSSRYLVKRTGEKVFLECVQDMDHENMFWYRQDPGLGLRLIYFSYDVKMKEKGDIPEGYSVSREKKERFSLILESASTNQTSMYLCASSFRTAPSQYFGPGTRLTVL.

The gene calls are TRBV6-5 and TRBJ2-2, with 10 bases that match TRBD2. CDR3 length: 13 amino acids. V lost 10 bases to trimming and J lost 6 bases; unmatched junction nucleotides: 5. CDR1 is MNHEY and CDR2 is SVGAGI in the germline V gene. The DNA of the CDR3 is TGTGCCAACCGGACTAGCGGTTCCGGGGAGCTGTTTTTT. Translating gives CANRTSGSGELFF.

This clone occurred once. The chain employs TRBV20-1 and TRBJ2-5, with 7 positions matching TRBD2. This CDR3 comprises 10 residues. The germline V gene has CDR1 DFQATT and CDR2 SNEGSKA (reference sequence). V was pared by 7 bases and J by 7 bases, with 3 bases of the junction left unmatched. CDR3 coding DNA: TGCAGTGTTGGGGAGGGGACCCAGTACTTC. Its protein product is CSVGEGTQYF.

This chain connects TRBV29-1 to TRBJ1-4, with D possibly being TRBD1 (6 bases). V gave up 5 bases and J gave up 5 bases, with 15 bases separating them. Germline values: CDR1 SQVTM, CDR2 ANQGSEA. The CDR3 extends over 14 amino acids. The CDR3 sequence is CSVRKGGLNEKLFF. The CDR3 DNA is TGCAGCGTTCGTAAGGGGGGCCTAAATGAAAAACTGTTTTTT.

The chain joins TRBV2 to TRBJ2-1, with 12 bases identical to TRBD2. J was trimmed by 3 bases and V by 1 base; bases with no gene match: 4. CDR1 SNHLY and CDR2 FYNNEI come from the germline V gene. CDR3 length: 17 amino acids. CDR3 in DNA: TGTGCCAGCAGTGAAGAAGGACTAGCGGGAAACTACAATGAGCAGTTCTTC. It specifies CASSEEGLAGNYNEQFF.